This is a list of T cell receptor beta chains from one sample in a study of siplizumab effects on memory and regulatory T cells. Generated by immunoSEQ multiplex PCR, the TCRdb table keeps only in-frame clones and is missing some. The sample lists about 94,000 clones, around 94% occurring once. The sequencing input was non-Treg CD4+ T cells sorted from blood. The receptors stem from a human donor in good health. CDR3s include the opening cysteine and the closing phenylalanine or tryptophan. The D gene is left open where the match is weak. Size is stated for part of the rows, as once, few or many counts, or as a class when the clone is expanded.

TRBV30	-	TRBJ1-2	-	TGTGCCTGGAGAGCCGGAGTTGGAAGCTTGAACTATGGCTACACCTTC	CAWRAGVGSLNYGYTF
TRBV29-1	-	TRBJ1-6	TRBD1	TGCAGCGTTGCGACAGGGACGAATTCACCCCTCCACTTT	CSVATGTNSPLHF
TRBV6-6	once	TRBJ2-7	-	TGTGCCAGCAGACCACAGCTCTACGAGCAGTACTTC	CASRPQLYEQYF
TRBV11-2	-	TRBJ1-1	TRBD1	TGTGCCAGCAGCCTGGACAGGACTGAAGCTTTCTTT	CASSLDRTEAFF
TRBV5-4	once	TRBJ2-2	-	TGTGCCAGCAGCTTAGGGACCAGCACCGGGGAGCTGTTTTTT	CASSLGTSTGELFF
TRBV4-1	-	TRBJ2-6	TRBD1	TGCGCCAGCAGCGGCGCGGGACAGGGGGAGTCTGGGGCCAACGTCCTGACTTTC	CASSGAGQGESGANVLTF
TRBV2	-	TRBJ2-3	-	TGTGCCAGCAGTGCCGGGTACGGCACAGATACGCAGTATTTT	CASSAGYGTDTQYF
TRBV2	-	TRBJ2-3	TRBD2	TGTGCCAGCCATCTAGCGGGGGCCGGGGATACGCAGTATTTT	CASHLAGAGDTQYF
TRBV25-1	-	TRBJ2-3	TRBD2	TGTGCCAGCAGTGATTCGGGGGGAACAGATACGCAGTATTTT	CASSDSGGTDTQYF
TRBV11-2	-	TRBJ2-5	-	TGTGCCAGCAGCCCGGGGACCGACCAAGAGACCCAGTACTTC	CASSPGTDQETQYF
TRBV5-1	-	TRBJ2-7	-	TGCGCCAGCAGCTCATGGACAGCCTCCTACGAGCAGTACTTC	CASSSWTASYEQYF
TRBV9	-	TRBJ2-3	-	TGTGCCAGCAGCGTAGGTGGGGTGGGGACAGATACGCAGTATTTT	CASSVGGVGTDTQYF
TRBV7-9	-	TRBJ2-1	-	TGTGCCAGCCGCCTAACGGCGGGCAGGTACAATGAGCAGTTCTTC	CASRLTAGRYNEQFF
TRBV10-3	-	TRBJ2-1	-	TGTGCCATCAGTGAACCGGGGGTACTTTACAATGAGCAGTTCTTC	CAISEPGVLYNEQFF
TRBV10-2	-	TRBJ2-7	TRBD2	TGCGCCAGCAGTGAGTCGGGGCTAGCGGGATATCCTTACGAGCAGTACTTC	CASSESGLAGYPYEQYF
TRBV10-1	-	TRBJ2-7	TRBD1	TGCGCCGCACCGACAGGGGGCAACGAGCAGTACTTC	CAAPTGGNEQYF
TRBV7-2	-	TRBJ1-3	TRBD1	TGTGCCAGCAGCTTAGGCCTACAGGGGGCGCGAGGAAACACCATATATTTT	CASSLGLQGARGNTIYF
TRBV11-2	-	TRBJ1-5	-	TGTGCCAGCAGCTTAGGGGAGGATCAGCCCCAGCATTTT	CASSLGEDQPQHF
TRBV15	-	TRBJ1-2	TRBD1	TGTGCCACCAGCAGACCTCTCAGGGGGCCTAACTATGGCTACACCTTC	CATSRPLRGPNYGYTF
TRBV5-4	once	TRBJ2-5	-	TGTGCCAGCAGGCCTACGGAGGTAGAGACCCAGTACTTC	CASRPTEVETQYF
TRBV19	-	TRBJ1-2	-	TGTGCCAGTAGTATGAGGGCTACCCCTTATGGCTACACCTTC	CASSMRATPYGYTF
TRBV14	-	TRBJ2-5	-	TGTGCCAGCAGCCGAACCCAAGAGACCCAGTACTTC	CASSRTQETQYF
TRBV6-1	-	TRBJ1-5	-	TGTGCCAGCAGGGTTGAAGGAGGGGGGCATGAGCCCCAGCATTTT	CASRVEGGGHEPQHF
TRBV27	-	TRBJ2-7	-	TGTGCCAGCAGTTTGGTCTACTACGAGCAGTACTTC	CASSLVYYEQYF
TRBV2	-	TRBJ1-6	TRBD1	TGTGCCAGCAGTGAAGAGGGACAGTTTAATTCACCCCTCCACTTT	CASSEEGQFNSPLHF
TRBV7-9	-	TRBJ1-1	-	TGTGCCAGCAGCTTACAGGAGGCCCTTGAAGCTTTCTTT	CASSLQEALEAFF
TRBV25-1	-	TRBJ1-2	-	TGTGCCAGCAGTGAAGGCGCCTACGGTGGCTACACCTTC	CASSEGAYGGYTF
TRBV5-1	-	TRBJ2-3	TRBD1	TGCGCCAGCAGCACCGGGACAGGGACAGATACGCAGTATTTT	CASSTGTGTDTQYF